Shown below are 12 T cell receptor beta chains from a single sample sequenced in a study of shared clonotypes between healthy human individuals. Only in-frame clones appear in the TCRdb table, and some are missing; sequencing was by immunoSEQ multiplex PCR. The table has some 1,900,000 clones, roughly 94% seen once. Terminally differentiated effector memory CD45RA+ cells were left out of the naive CD8 fraction, which was CD45RO-negative and positively selected for CCR7. The sample was naive CD8+ T cells sorted from blood. The source of these receptors is a man aged 18-30 years in good health.

The rearrangement uses TRBV27 and TRBJ2-7; 9 positions match TRBD1. The CDR3 is made up of 17 amino acids. The V segment lost 7 bases and the J segment 2 bases; nucleotides outside the gene matches: 15. Germline CDR1 reads MNHEY; CDR2 reads SMNVEV (reference sequence). The CDR3: CASTLLGPGQGTYEQYF. CDR3 DNA: TGTGCCAGCACCCTCCTAGGGCCGGGACAGGGAACCTACGAGCAGTACTTC.

The genes are TRBV27 and TRBJ2-6, with D tentatively TRBD2 (5 bases). Germline loops: CDR1 MNHEY, CDR2 SMNVEV (reference sequence). V lost 5 bases, J lost 0 bases, and 11 bases lay in between. CDR3 length: 16 residues. This chain's CDR3 is CASSPLAPSGANVLTF. The CDR3 bases are TGTGCCAGCAGTCCGCTAGCCCCCTCTGGGGCCAACGTCCTGACTTTC.

CDR3 DNA: TGCGCCAGCAGCTTCTGGGGACTAGCAGGGAACACCGGGGAGCTGTTTTTT. Translation: CASSFWGLAGNTGELFF. This sequence joins TRBV5-1 and TRBJ2-2, with TRBD2 matching over 9 bases. CDR1 is SGHRS and CDR2 is YFSETQ in the germline V gene. Trimming at V came to 2 bases and at J to 1 base, leaving 6 bases not matched to a gene. CDR3 length: 17 amino acids. The whole variable domain, filled in from reference TRBV5-1 and TRBJ2-2, reads KAGVTQTPRYLIKTRGQQVTLSCSPISGHRSVSWYQQTPGQGLQFLFEYFSETQRNKGNFPGRFSGRQFSNSRSEMNVSTLELGDSALYLCASSFWGLAGNTGELFFGEGSRLTVL.

V usage is TRBV7-9 and J usage is TRBJ1-1; perhaps TRBD1 as D (5 bases). V shed 5 bases and J shed 4 bases, with 8 bases lying between them. The germline V gene has CDR1 SEHNR and CDR2 FQNEAQ (reference sequence). The CDR3 has 12 residues. CDR3 coding DNA: TGTGCCAGCAGCCGACAGAGCACTGAAGCTTTCTTT. Protein sequence: CASSRQSTEAFF.

V gene TRBV5-8 combines with J gene TRBJ2-1; 7 nucleotides match TRBD2. The CDR3 is 14 amino acids. The germline V gene encodes CDR1 SGHTS and CDR2 YDEGEE. The V segment lost 4 bases and the J segment 5 bases; nucleotides outside the gene matches: 6. In DNA, the CDR3 is TGTGCCAGCAGCGACCCGACTAGCCACAATGAGCAGTTCTTC. Protein product: CASSDPTSHNEQFF.

The rearrangement uses TRBV5-5 and TRBJ1-2, with 11 positions matching TRBD1. The V and J ends lost 4 bases and 7 bases, in that order; junction bases with no gene match: 12. CDR3 length: 16 amino acids. Germline assignment: CDR1 SGHKS and CDR2 YYEKEE (reference sequence). The CDR3: CASSTDPRTGGSGYTF. CDR3 nucleotide sequence: TGTGCCAGCAGCACGGACCCGCGGACAGGGGGCTCTGGCTACACCTTC.

The V gene is TRBV28, the J gene TRBJ1-1; D possibly corresponds to TRBD1 (5 bases). V lost 2 bases and J lost 3, with 13 bases in between. The CDR3 sequence is 15 residues long. From germline, CDR1 is MDHEN and CDR2 SYDVKM. The CDR3 sequence is CASSLGPGYYTEAFF. CDR3 bases: TGTGCCAGCAGTTTAGGTCCAGGGTATTACACTGAAGCTTTCTTT. The full variable domain, in which reference TRBV28 and TRBJ1-1 provide the parts outside the CDR3, is DVKVTQSSRYLVKRTGEKVFLECVQDMDHENMFWYRQDPGLGLRLIYFSYDVKMKEKGDIPEGYSVSREKKERFSLILESASTNQTSMYLCASSLGPGYYTEAFFGQGTRLTVV.

The chain uses TRBV6-1 and TRBJ2-7; 8 nucleotides line up with TRBD1. The CDR3 has 15 residues. Trimming at V came to 6 bases and at J to 5 bases, leaving 12 bases not matched to a gene. The V gene's germline CDR1 is MNHNS and CDR2 SASEGT. The CDR3 region is CASSLRADRAHEQYF. CDR3 sequence (DNA): TGTGCCAGCAGCCTACGGGCGGACAGGGCCCACGAGCAGTACTTC.

This clone was seen a few times. V and J are TRBV9 and TRBJ1-6, with D uncertain. The CDR3 is made up of 15 amino acids. Germline V gives CDR1 SGDLS, CDR2 YYNGEE. Trimming pared 4 bases from V and 6 bases from J, leaving 14 bases between. DNA of the CDR3: TGTGCCAGCAGCCCCTCGGGAGTCCCTAATTCACCCCTCCACTTT. Its translation is CASSPSGVPNSPLHF.

The chain carries TRBV19 and TRBJ2-5, with TRBD1 matching 8 bases. V lost 5 bases and J lost 2; bases outside the gene matches: 4. Germline-derived CDR1 and CDR2 are LNHDA and SQIVND (reference sequence). CDR3 length: 14 residues. CDR3 in DNA: TGTGCCAGTAGTGTGGACAGGGAACAAGAGACCCAGTACTTC. Translating it yields CASSVDREQETQYF.

The chain joins TRBV15 to TRBJ2-1, with 8 nucleotides matching TRBD2. The CDR3 contains 15 residues. V shed 9 bases, J shed 0 bases, and the junction held 7 bases outside the gene matches. Germline loops: CDR1 LNHNV, CDR2 YYDKDF (reference sequence). The DNA of the CDR3 is TGTGCCACTGGCGAGCGGGGGATCTCCTACAATGAGCAGTTCTTC. Amino acids: CATGERGISYNEQFF.

The chain carries TRBV27 and TRBJ2-7, with 9 bases matching TRBD2. Germline lookup yields CDR1 MNHEY and CDR2 SMNVEV (reference sequence). The V and J ends lost 3 bases and 5 bases, in that order; junction bases with no gene match: 5. The CDR3 is 14 amino acids. The CDR3 region is CASSFAGGSHEQYF. CDR3 DNA: TGTGCCAGCAGTTTTGCGGGGGGGTCCCACGAGCAGTACTTC.